One and the same sample provided the 15 T cell receptor beta chains below, sequenced in a study of chemoradiotherapy in HPV16-positive cancers (dated by TCRdb to the early 2020s). Library preparation was by the immunoSEQ multiplex PCR assay. TCRdb took over this immuneACCESS table, retaining in-frame rearrangements with V and J assigned. Such tables are incomplete; in checked studies, under half of the missing clones stem from an unresolved V gene, and the remainder is unexplained. The sample table contains approximately 28,000 clones; only one count was recorded for roughly nine tenths of them. The top ten constitute around 20% of the sample. The sample here was blood, taken from a patient who underwent chemoradiotherapy. The receptor set was obtained from a human donor with HPV-associated anogenital cancer.

This chain connects TRBV18 to TRBJ2-2; 12 bases line up with TRBD2. In germline, CDR1 is KGHSH, CDR2 LQKENI. This CDR3 region has 18 residues. With V trimmed by 1 base and J by 2 bases, 5 bases remained unmatched. The CDR3 bases are TGTGCCAGCTCACCACGAACTAGCGGGGGGCCAAACACCGGGGAGCTGTTTTTT. Protein: CASSPRTSGGPNTGELFF. Full variable domain (missing parts from reference TRBV18 and TRBJ2-2): NAGVMQNPRHLVRRRGQEARLRCSPMKGHSHVYWYRQLPEEGLKFMVYLQKENIIDESGMPKERFSAEFPKEGPSILRIQQVVRGDSAAYFCASSPRTSGGPNTGELFFGEGSRLTVL.

This clone was counted a single time. The junction does not match germline at one end; this may be a read error. The chain is built from TRBV6-1 and TRBJ2-3; a possible D gene is TRBD1 (7 bases). This CDR3 spans 14 amino acids. Germline V gene sequence: CDR1 MNHNS, CDR2 SASEGT. The CDR3 spells CASRTGWRELHCSF. Written as DNA, the CDR3 is TGTGCCAGCAGGACAGGGTGGAGGGAGCTCCATTGTTCTTTT.

The J gene is TRBJ2-5, the V gene TRBV11-2; 8 nucleotides agree with TRBD2. The CDR3 has 15 residues. The germline V gene has CDR1 SGHAT and CDR2 FQNNGV. The J segment lost 5 bases and the V segment lost 2 bases, leaving 7 bases of the junction unmatched. CDR3: CASSLRSGGVETQYF. CDR3 nucleotide sequence: TGTGCCAGCAGCTTACGCAGCGGGGGCGTGGAGACCCAGTACTTC. Full variable domain (rest looked up from reference TRBV11-2 and TRBJ2-5): EAGVAQSPRYKIIEKRQSVAFWCNPISGHATLYWYQQILGQGPKLLIQFQNNGVVDDSQLPKDRFSAERLKGVDSTLKIQPAKLEDSAVYLCASSLRSGGVETQYFGPGTRLLVL.

V usage is TRBV5-4 and J usage is TRBJ2-1; D is unclear. Trimming pared 0 bases from V and 1 base from J, leaving 5 bases between. Germline CDR1 reads SGHNT; CDR2 reads YYREEE (reference sequence). The CDR3 runs 14 residues. Here the CDR3 reads CASSLAGSYNEQFF. CDR3 DNA: TGTGCCAGCAGCTTGGCCGGGTCCTACAATGAGCAGTTCTTC. The full variable domain, completed using reference TRBV5-4 and TRBJ2-1, is ETGVTQSPTHLIKTRGQQVTLRCSSQSGHNTVSWYQQALGQGPQFIFQYYREEENGRGNFPPRFSGLQFPNYSSELNVNALELDDSALYLCASSLAGSYNEQFFGPGTRLTVL.

The chain couples TRBV6-5 to TRBJ2-7; D unresolved. CDR1 is MNHEY, CDR2 SVGAGI, per germline. With 5 bases removed from V and 3 bases from J, the gap between germline ends came to 11 bases. The CDR3 is 13 residues long. The CDR3 here is CASSPRAFYEQYF. The CDR3, as DNA: TGTGCCAGCAGTCCCCGGGCTTTCTACGAGCAGTACTTC.

V gene TRBV19 combines with J gene TRBJ1-5, with a possible D match to TRBD1 (5 bases). The CDR3 is 16 amino acids. The V gene lost 4 bases and the J gene lost 2 bases, with 15 bases spanning the gap. From germline, CDR1 is LNHDA and CDR2 SQIVND (reference sequence). Here the CDR3 DNA reads TGTGCCAGTAGTACCACAGGAAATATTGGCAATCAGCCCCAGCATTTT. It specifies CASSTTGNIGNQPQHF. The full variable domain, in which reference TRBV19 and TRBJ1-5 provide the parts outside the CDR3, is DGGITQSPKYLFRKEGQNVTLSCEQNLNHDAMYWYRQDPGQGLRLIYYSQIVNDFQKGDIAEGYSVSREKKESFPLTVTSAQKNPTAFYLCASSTTGNIGNQPQHFGDGTRLSIL.

The rearrangement joins TRBV14 to TRBJ2-2, with D tentatively TRBD1 (6 bases). V was shortened by 4 bases and J by 6 bases, with 24 bases between the two germline ends. The germline gives CDR1 SGHDN, CDR2 FVKESK. CDR3 length: 18 amino acids. The CDR3 sequence is CASSPIDPGQEDPGELFF. As DNA, the CDR3 is TGTGCCAGCAGCCCCATAGATCCGGGACAAGAGGATCCCGGGGAGCTGTTTTTT.

The chain combines TRBV6-5 with TRBJ1-5; D gene unclear. This CDR3 is built from 13 residues. V lost 0 bases and J lost 0, with 0 bases in between. Germline V lookup: CDR1 MNHEY, CDR2 SVGAGI. Here the CDR3 DNA reads TGTGCCAGCAGTTACTCTAGCAATCAGCCCCAGCATTTT. Translation gives CASSYSSNQPQHF.

V gene TRBV5-3 combines with J gene TRBJ1-2; maybe TRBD1 (5 bases). TRBV5-3 is reported as an ORF; its role is uncertain. Trimming stripped 4 bases from V and 12 bases from J, with 10 bases between. The length of the CDR3 is 10 residues. In DNA, the CDR3 is TGTGCCAGAAGCAGGGGCAGGGACACCTTC. Protein sequence: CARSRGRDTF.

This clone has a single count. The rearrangement joins TRBV11-3 to TRBJ2-1; 16 nucleotides align to TRBD2. After removal of 5 bases from V and 6 bases from J, the junction contained 7 bases not matched to a gene. CDR1 and CDR2 (germline): SGHNT, YENEEA. The CDR3 covers 17 residues. The CDR3 sequence is CASSPSGLAGGPNEQFF. In DNA, the CDR3 is TGTGCCAGCAGCCCATCGGGACTAGCGGGGGGGCCCAATGAGCAGTTCTTC. The full variable domain, its missing parts supplied by reference TRBV11-3 and TRBJ2-1, is EAGVVQSPRYKIIEKKQPVAFWCNPISGHNTLYWYLQNLGQGPELLIRYENEEAVDDSQLPKDRFSAERLKGVDSTLKIQPAELGDSAVYLCASSPSGLAGGPNEQFFGPGTRLTVL.

The chain links TRBV5-1 to TRBJ2-7; TRBD2 matches 7 bases. The CDR3 consists of 17 residues. The germline gives CDR1 SGHRS, CDR2 YFSETQ. Unmatched junction bases numbered 17, after V lost 4 bases and J lost 4 bases. CDR3 nucleotides: TGCGCCAGCAGCCCATATCCCCCACCAGCGGGATCATACGAGCAGTACTTC. Its translation is CASSPYPPPAGSYEQYF.

The genes are TRBV27 and TRBJ2-2, with unresolved D. The CDR3 is made up of 14 amino acids. V was clipped by 3 bases and J by 0 bases, with 5 bases between them. CDR1 and CDR2 from the germline V gene are MNHEY and SMNVEV (reference sequence). The CDR3 loop is CASSFHTNTGELFF. The CDR3 DNA follows: TGTGCCAGCAGTTTCCATACGAACACCGGGGAGCTGTTTTTT.

The chain has TRBV14 and TRBJ2-3, with TRBD2 matching 7 bases. Germline CDR1 SGHDN, CDR2 FVKESK. The CDR3 is 15 amino acids. V lost 0 bases to trimming and J lost 7 bases; unmatched junction nucleotides: 7. As DNA, the CDR3 is TGTGCCAGCAGCCAAGAGGGAGGGACGGCAAATACGCAGTATTTT. It encodes CASSQEGGTANTQYF.

This chain uses TRBV2 with TRBJ2-7; 10 nucleotides line up with TRBD1. CDR3 size: 14 residues. V was clipped by 8 bases and J by 6 bases; unmatched bases: 10. Germline CDR1 reads SNHLY; CDR2 reads FYNNEI. CDR3 coding DNA: TGTGCCAGCCGTTCGGGACAGGGGTACGGCGAGCAGTACTTC. Its translation is CASRSGQGYGEQYF.

The chain couples TRBV28 to TRBJ2-2, with D perhaps matching TRBD1 (6 bases). V was shortened by 6 bases and J by 5 bases, with 10 bases between the two germline ends. Germline V gives CDR1 MDHEN, CDR2 SYDVKM. The length of the CDR3 is 13 residues. The CDR3 DNA reads as TGTGCCAGCAGAAGAACAGGGACCGGGGAGCTGTTTTTT. This translates into CASRRTGTGELFF.